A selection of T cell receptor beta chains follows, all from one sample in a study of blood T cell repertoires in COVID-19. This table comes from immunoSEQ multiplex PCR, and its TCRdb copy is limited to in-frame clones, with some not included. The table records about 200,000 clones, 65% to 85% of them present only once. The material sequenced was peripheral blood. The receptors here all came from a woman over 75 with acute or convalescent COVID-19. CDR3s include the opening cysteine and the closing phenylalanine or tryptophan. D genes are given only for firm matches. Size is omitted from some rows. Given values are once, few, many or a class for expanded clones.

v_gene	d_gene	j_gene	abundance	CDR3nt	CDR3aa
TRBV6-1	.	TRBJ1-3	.	TGTGCCAGCAGTGAAGCGCGAATGGGAGGGGGGAGAGGAAACACCATATATTTT	CASSEARMGGGRGNTIYF
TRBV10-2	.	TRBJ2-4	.	TGCGCCAGCAGAGGACAGATAGCCAAAAACATTCAGTACTTC	CASRGQIAKNIQYF
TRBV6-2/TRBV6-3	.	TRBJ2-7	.	TGTGCCAGCAGTTCGGGAGAGGCGGGCCTATACGAGCAGTACTTC	CASSSGEAGLYEQYF
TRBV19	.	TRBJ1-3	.	TGTGCCAGTAGTATAGCTGGCAAAGGAGCTGGAAACACCATATATTTT	CASSIAGKGAGNTIYF
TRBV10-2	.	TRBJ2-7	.	TGCGCCAGCAGGGACTGGGGGCCTTTCGAGCAGTACTTC	CASRDWGPFEQYF
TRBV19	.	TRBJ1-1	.	TGTGCCAGTAGAAATACAGCGACAGGGAACACTGAAGCTTTCTTT	CASRNTATGNTEAFF
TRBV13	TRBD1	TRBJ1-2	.	TGTGCCAGCAGGCAGGGACAGGGGGCGCTGAACTATGGCTACACCTTC	CASRQGQGALNYGYTF
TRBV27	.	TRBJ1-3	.	TGTGCCAGCAGTTTATTCGCAACCGGGGGGACCGCTGGAAACACCATATATTTT	CASSLFATGGTAGNTIYF
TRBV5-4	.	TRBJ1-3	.	TGTGCCAGCAGCTCCTTCGTTAACTCTGGAAACACCATATATTTT	CASSSFVNSGNTIYF
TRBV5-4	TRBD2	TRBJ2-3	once	TGTGCCAGCAGCTTGAGGTCTAGCGGGACCGCAGATACGCAGTATTTT	CASSLRSSGTADTQYF
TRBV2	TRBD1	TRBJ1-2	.	TGTGCCAGCAGTTTTCCGGGACAGGGGGCTGACTATGGCTACACCTTC	CASSFPGQGADYGYTF
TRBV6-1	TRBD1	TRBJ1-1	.	TGTGCCAGCAGCGAAGGACAGGCGAACACTGAAGCTTTCTTT	CASSEGQANTEAFF
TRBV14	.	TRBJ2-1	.	TGTGCCAGCAGCCAAAGCACCTTAAGAGAGCAGTTCTTC	CASSQSTLREQFF
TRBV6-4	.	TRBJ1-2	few	TGTGCCAGCAGTGTAACAGCAGAGAGAAGCTATGGCTACACCTTC	CASSVTAERSYGYTF
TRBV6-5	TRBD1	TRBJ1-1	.	TGTGCCACCCGGGACAGGGGAACGAACACTGAAGCTTTCTTT	CATRDRGTNTEAFF
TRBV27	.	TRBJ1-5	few	TGTGCCAGCAGTTTTGGGCAGGGAGGGAATCAGCCCCAGCATTTT	CASSFGQGGNQPQHF
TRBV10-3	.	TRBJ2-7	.	TGTGCCATCAGCCTGACACAAACCTACGAGCAGTACTTC	CAISLTQTYEQYF
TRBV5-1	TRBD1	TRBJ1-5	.	TGCGCCAGCAGCCCGACAGGGTTGAGCAATCAGCCCCAGCATTTT	CASSPTGLSNQPQHF
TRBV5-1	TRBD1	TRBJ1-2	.	TGCGCCAGCAGCTTGGGTACAAGCCCCCGGGACAGGGTCTATGGCTGCACCTTC	CASSLGTSPRDRVYGCTF
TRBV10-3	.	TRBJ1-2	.	TGTGCCATCAGTGGGGACATGTATGGCTACACCTTC	CAISGDMYGYTF
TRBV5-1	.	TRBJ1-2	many	TGCGCCAGCACCCCGGGAACTGACTATGGCTACACCTTC	CASTPGTDYGYTF
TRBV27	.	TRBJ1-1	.	TGTGCCAGCAGTTTAAGGAGGACGGTGAACACTGAAGCTTTCTTT	CASSLRRTVNTEAFF
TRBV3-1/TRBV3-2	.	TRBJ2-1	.	TGTGCCAGCAGCCAGGGCCGAAACTCCTACAATGAGCAGTTCTTC	CASSQGRNSYNEQFF
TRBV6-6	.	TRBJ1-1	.	TGTGCCAGCAGTTATAATCCCGGACAAGGGGCCACTGAAGCTTTCTTT	CASSYNPGQGATEAFF
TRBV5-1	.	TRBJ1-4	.	TGCGCCAGCAGCCCTGGGGGGGGGCTAACTAATGAAAAACTGTTTTTT	CASSPGGGLTNEKLFF
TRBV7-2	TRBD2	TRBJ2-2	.	TGTGCCAGCAGCTGGGGACTAGCTGGCACCGGGGAGCTGTTTTTT	CASSWGLAGTGELFF
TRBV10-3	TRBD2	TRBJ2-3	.	TGTGCCATCAGTGATCAAGGTAGCGGGGATAACACAGATACGCAGTATTTT	CAISDQGSGDNTDTQYF
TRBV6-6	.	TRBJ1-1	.	TGTGCCAGCAGTTACGAGACTGCGGAAGCTTTCTTT	CASSYETAEAFF
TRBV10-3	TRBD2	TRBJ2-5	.	TGTGCCACCCAGTATGGGGGGGATCAAGAGACCCAGTACTTC	CATQYGGDQETQYF
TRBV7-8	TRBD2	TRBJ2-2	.	TGTGCCAGCAGCCCAACTAGCGGAGGGATGGGTACCGGGGAGCTGTTTTTT	CASSPTSGGMGTGELFF
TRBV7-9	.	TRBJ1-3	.	TGTGCCAGCAGCTTAGTATCAGGGTCTGGAAACACCATATATTTT	CASSLVSGSGNTIYF
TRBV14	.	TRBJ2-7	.	TGTGCCAGCAGTCCCCGAGGGAGAAAGAACGAGCAGTACTTC	CASSPRGRKNEQYF
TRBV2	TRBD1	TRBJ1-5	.	TGTGCCAGCAGTACCGGGACAGGAGGCAATCAGCCCCAGCATTTT	CASSTGTGGNQPQHF
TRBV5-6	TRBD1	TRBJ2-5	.	TGTGCCAGCAGCCCGGGACAGGGGACGGGTGTGACCCAGTACTTC	CASSPGQGTGVTQYF
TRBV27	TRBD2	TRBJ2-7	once	TGTGCCAGCAGTTCTCTCGGACTAGCGAACTACGAGCAGTACTTC	CASSSLGLANYEQYF
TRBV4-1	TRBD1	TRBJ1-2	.	TGCGCCAGCAGCCAGCTGGACAGGGATTTTGCTGGCTACACCTTC	CASSQLDRDFAGYTF